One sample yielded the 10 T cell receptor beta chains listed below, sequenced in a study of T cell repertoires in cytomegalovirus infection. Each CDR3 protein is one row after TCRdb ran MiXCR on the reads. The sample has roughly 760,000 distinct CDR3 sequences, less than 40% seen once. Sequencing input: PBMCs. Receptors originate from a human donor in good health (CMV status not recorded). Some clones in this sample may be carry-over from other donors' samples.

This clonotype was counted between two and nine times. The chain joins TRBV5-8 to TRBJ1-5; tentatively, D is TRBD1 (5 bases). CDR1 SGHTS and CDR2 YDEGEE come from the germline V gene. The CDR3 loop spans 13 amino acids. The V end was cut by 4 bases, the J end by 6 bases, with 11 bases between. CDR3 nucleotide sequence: TGTGCCAGCAGCATGCAGGGCACTCAGCCCCAGCATTTT. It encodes CASSMQGTQPQHF.

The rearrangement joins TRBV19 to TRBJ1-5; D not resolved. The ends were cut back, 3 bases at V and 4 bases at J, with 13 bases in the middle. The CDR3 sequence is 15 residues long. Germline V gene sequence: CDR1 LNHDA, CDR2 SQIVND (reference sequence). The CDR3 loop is CASSISGYPNQPQHF. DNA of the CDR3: TGTGCCAGTAGTATCTCAGGCTATCCTAATCAGCCCCAGCATTTT.

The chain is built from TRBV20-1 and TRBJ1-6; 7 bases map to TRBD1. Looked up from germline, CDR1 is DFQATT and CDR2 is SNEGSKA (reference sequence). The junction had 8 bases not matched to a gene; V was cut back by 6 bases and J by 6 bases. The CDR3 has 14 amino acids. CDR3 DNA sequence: TGCAGTGCGCCGACCGGGACAGCTAATTCACCCCTCCACTTT. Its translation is CSAPTGTANSPLHF.

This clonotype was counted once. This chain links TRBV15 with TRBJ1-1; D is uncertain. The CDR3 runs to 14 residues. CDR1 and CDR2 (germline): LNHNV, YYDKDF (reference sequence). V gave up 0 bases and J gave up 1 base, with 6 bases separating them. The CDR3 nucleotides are TGTGCCACCAGCAGAGATGGGAGGAACACTGAAGCTTTCTTT. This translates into CATSRDGRNTEAFF. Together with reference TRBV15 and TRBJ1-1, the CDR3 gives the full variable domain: DAMVIQNPRYQVTQFGKPVTLSCSQTLNHNVMYWYQQKSSQAPKLLFHYYDKDFNNEADTPDNFQSRRPNTSFCFLDIRSPGLGDTAMYLCATSRDGRNTEAFFGQGTRLTVV.

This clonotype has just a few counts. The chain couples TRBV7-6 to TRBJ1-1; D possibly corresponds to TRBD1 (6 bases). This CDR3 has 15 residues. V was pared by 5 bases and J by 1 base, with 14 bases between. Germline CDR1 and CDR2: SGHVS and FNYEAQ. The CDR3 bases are TGTGCCAGCAGCGGCCGGACAGAAACGAACACTGAAGCTTTCTTT. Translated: CASSGRTETNTEAFF. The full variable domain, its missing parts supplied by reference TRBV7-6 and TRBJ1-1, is GAGVSQSPRYKVTKRGQDVALRCDPISGHVSLYWYRQALGQGPEFLTYFNYEAQQDKSGLPNDRFSAERPEGSISTLTIQRTEQRDSAMYRCASSGRTETNTEAFFGQGTRLTVV.

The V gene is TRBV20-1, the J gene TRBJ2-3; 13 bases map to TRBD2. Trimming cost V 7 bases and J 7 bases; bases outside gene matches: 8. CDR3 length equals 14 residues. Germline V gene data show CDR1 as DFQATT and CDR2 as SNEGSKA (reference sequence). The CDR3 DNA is TGCAGTGTAAGGACTAGCGGGAGTGGATATACGCAGTATTTT. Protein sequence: CSVRTSGSGYTQYF.

CDR3 DNA sequence: TGTGCCAGCAGTGGTTTAAGGAGCTATGGCTACACCTTC. Encoded protein: CASSGLRSYGYTF. The V gene is TRBV27, the J gene TRBJ1-2, with unresolved D. The V and J ends lost 5 bases and 4 bases respectively, with 11 bases between them. The CDR3 is made up of 13 amino acids. In germline, CDR1 is MNHEY, CDR2 SMNVEV (reference sequence).

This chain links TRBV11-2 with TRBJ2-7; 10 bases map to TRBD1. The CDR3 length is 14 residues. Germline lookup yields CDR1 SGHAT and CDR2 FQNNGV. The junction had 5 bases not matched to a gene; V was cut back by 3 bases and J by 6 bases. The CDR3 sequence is CASSFTGTGVEQYF. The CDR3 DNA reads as TGTGCCAGCAGCTTCACCGGGACAGGGGTCGAGCAGTACTTC.

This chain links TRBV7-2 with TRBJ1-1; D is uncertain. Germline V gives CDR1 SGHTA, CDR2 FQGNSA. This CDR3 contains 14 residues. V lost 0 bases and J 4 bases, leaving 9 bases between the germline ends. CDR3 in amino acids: CASSLAEGGTEAFF. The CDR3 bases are TGTGCCAGCAGCTTAGCGGAGGGAGGCACTGAAGCTTTCTTT.

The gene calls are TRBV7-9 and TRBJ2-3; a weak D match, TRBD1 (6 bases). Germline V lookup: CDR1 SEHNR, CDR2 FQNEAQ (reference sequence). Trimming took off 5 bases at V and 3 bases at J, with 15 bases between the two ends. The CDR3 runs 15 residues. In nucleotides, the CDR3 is TGTGCCAGCAGCGCCACGACAGGTACAACAGATACGCAGTATTTT. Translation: CASSATTGTTDTQYF.